Each of the 14 T cell receptor beta chains below was sequenced from the same sample in a study of shared clonotypes between healthy human individuals. Sequencing used immunoSEQ multiplex PCR; TCRdb keeps in-frame clones, though not all of them. This table has over 400,000 clones, 60% to 80% appearing once. Material: PBMCs. Source of these receptors: a woman between 40 and 50 years old in good health. Some clones in this sample may be carry-over from other donors' samples.

This clone was seen only a few times. In DNA, the CDR3 is TGTGCCAGCAGTTTACATCAGTCCCCCTACGAGCAGTACTTC. Translating gives CASSLHQSPYEQYF. The chain is built from TRBV27 and TRBJ2-7; no firm D call. Trimming removed 2 bases from V and 2 bases from J, with 10 bases in between. The CDR3 consists of 14 residues. CDR1 MNHEY and CDR2 SMNVEV come from the germline V gene (reference sequence).

This chain uses TRBV30 with TRBJ1-1; TRBD1 might be the D (5 bases). The ends were cut back, 5 bases at V and 1 base at J, with 5 bases in the middle. Per the germline V gene, CDR1 is GTSNPN and CDR2 is SVGIG (reference sequence). The CDR3 is made up of 11 amino acids. CDR3: CAWDRNTEAFF. CDR3 nucleotide sequence: TGTGCCTGGGACAGGAACACTGAAGCTTTCTTT.

The chain has TRBV11-2 and TRBJ1-5, with D perhaps TRBD1 (5 bases). The CDR3 is made up of 13 amino acids. Germline CDR1 is SGHAT and CDR2 is FQNNGV. Trimming stripped 5 bases from V and 4 bases from J, with 9 bases between. In nucleotides, the CDR3 is TGTGCCAGCAGCCTACAGGAGAATCAGCCCCAGCATTTT. Translating it yields CASSLQENQPQHF.

The chain is built from TRBV7-4 and TRBJ1-2; D is unresolved. V was shortened by 1 base and J by 1 base, with 4 bases between the two germline ends. This CDR3 has 13 residues. In germline, CDR1 is SGHVT, CDR2 SQSDAQ. CDR3 in DNA: TGTGCCAGCAGCTTAGACAGTAACTATGGCTACACCTTC. It codes for CASSLDSNYGYTF.

The chain links TRBV19 to TRBJ2-1; D perhaps matches TRBD2 (5 bases). Looked up from germline, CDR1 is LNHDA and CDR2 is SQIVND (reference sequence). Between the trimmed V and J ends, which lost 6 bases and 6 bases, there was a span of 15 bases. The CDR3 runs to 14 residues. The CDR3 bases are TGTGCCAGTAGCGGGGTAGGAGCTTCCAATGAGCAGTTCTTC. It specifies CASSGVGASNEQFF.

The chain recombines TRBV21-1 with TRBJ1-4; the DNA was not used to check the table's D call, TRBD1. TRBV21-1 is a pseudogene segment. The CDR3 is 18 residues long. As DNA, the CDR3 is TGTGCCAGCAGCAAAATAAAGGGGGCGTCAACAACTAATGAAAAACTGTTTTTT. Its protein product is CASSKIKGASTTNEKLFF.

In its sample, this clone was seen once. The chain carries TRBV25-1 and TRBJ1-1; tentative D call: TRBD1 (6 bases). Between the trimmed V and J ends, which lost 5 bases and 5 bases, there was a span of 18 bases. This CDR3 spans 15 amino acids. Per the germline V gene, CDR1 is MGHDK and CDR2 is SYGVNS. CDR3 region: CASSNLQGGNTEAFF. In DNA form, the CDR3 reads TGTGCCAGCAGTAATCTACAGGGTGGGAATACTGAAGCTTTCTTT.

V usage is TRBV7-2 and J usage is TRBJ2-2, with 9 bases aligning to TRBD1. Germline-derived CDR1 and CDR2 are SGHTA and FQGNSA. This CDR3 region has 14 residues. Trimming at V came to 5 bases and at J to 3 bases, leaving 1 base not matched to a gene. CDR3 amino acids: CASSGTGYTGELFF. CDR3 sequence (DNA): TGTGCCAGCAGCGGGACAGGGTACACCGGGGAGCTGTTTTTT. The full variable domain, its missing parts supplied by reference TRBV7-2 and TRBJ2-2, is GAGVSQSPSNKVTEKGKDVELRCDPISGHTALYWYRQSLGQGLEFLIYFQGNSAPDKSGLPSDRFSAERTGGSVSTLTIQRTQQEDSAVYLCASSGTGYTGELFFGEGSRLTVL.

CDR3 loop: CASSLKRGQVNTGELFF. As DNA, the CDR3 is TGTGCCAGCAGCTTAAAAAGGGGACAGGTCAACACCGGGGAGCTGTTTTTT. The chain has TRBV7-8 and TRBJ2-2, with 8 nucleotides matching TRBD1. The CDR3 consists of 17 residues. V was pared by 2 bases and J by 2 bases, with 7 bases of the junction left unmatched. CDR1 is SGHVS and CDR2 is FQNEAQ in the germline V gene.

With respect to this clone: The germline gene is not matched at one end of the junction; a read error may be the cause. The rearrangement links TRBV13 to TRBJ1-2; 7 positions match TRBD1. This CDR3 comprises 15 residues. Germline V gene lookup returns CDR1 PRHDT and CDR2 FYEKMQ (reference sequence). The CDR3 reads CASTLGQGGHYGYTF. DNA for the CDR3: TGTGCCAGCACCTTAGGGCAGGGGGGACACTATGGCTACACCTTC.

The chain is built from TRBV9 and TRBJ2-1, with TRBD2 matching 11 bases. Germline V gene data show CDR1 as SGDLS and CDR2 as YYNGEE. With V trimmed by 3 bases and J by 5 bases, 4 bases remained unmatched. The CDR3 has 15 residues. CDR3 in amino acids: CASSGSGRAHNEQFF. The CDR3 DNA sequence: TGTGCCAGCAGCGGTAGCGGGAGGGCCCACAATGAGCAGTTCTTC.

This clone was observed at least ten times. The gene calls are TRBV4-1 and TRBJ2-1; TRBD2 matches 10 bases. J gave up 3 bases and V 4 bases, and 6 bases lay outside the gene matches. Germline values: CDR1 MGHRA, CDR2 YSYEKL. There are 16 residues in the CDR3. In DNA, the CDR3 is TGCGCCAGCAGCCGGACACTAGCGGGGAACTACAATGAGCAGTTCTTC. Its translation: CASSRTLAGNYNEQFF.

In this sample, this clone turned up a few times. The rearrangement links TRBV27 to TRBJ1-1; perhaps TRBD1 as D (5 bases). The CDR3 is made up of 12 amino acids. Germline-derived CDR1 and CDR2 are MNHEY and SMNVEV (reference sequence). V was clipped by 5 bases and J by 11 bases, with 15 bases between them. This CDR3 is CASSTAGDAAFF. The CDR3 region has the DNA TGTGCCAGCAGTACAGCGGGGGATGCGGCTTTCTTT.

This clone was observed once. The gene calls are TRBV7-3 and TRBJ2-4, with a possible D match to TRBD1 (6 bases). CDR1 and CDR2 from the germline V gene are SGHTA and FQGTGA. V lost 2 bases and J 8 bases, leaving 10 bases between the germline ends. The CDR3 covers 13 residues. The CDR3 is CASSLRAGDIQYF. The CDR3 DNA sequence: TGTGCCAGCAGCTTACGTGCAGGGGACATTCAGTACTTC. The full variable domain, in which reference TRBV7-3 and TRBJ2-4 provide the parts outside the CDR3, is GAGVSQTPSNKVTEKGKYVELRCDPISGHTALYWYRQSLGQGPEFLIYFQGTGAADDSGLPNDRFFAVRPEGSVSTLKIQRTERGDSAVYLCASSLRAGDIQYFGAGTRLSVL.